These T cell receptor beta chains were read from a single sample in a study of early T cells in non-severe SARS-CoV-2 infection. Via MiXCR, TCRdb re-called the 5' RACE reads, giving one row per CDR3 protein. The sample yields approximately 75,000 distinct CDR3 sequences, around 13% seen once. The sequences come from whole blood, collected at baseline. The source is an adult who was a healthcare worker with PCR-confirmed SARS-CoV-2 infection or an uninfected control (not recorded which). Both conserved end residues are part of each CDR3. The D gene is left open where the match is weak. Size is omitted from some rows. Given values are once, few, many or a class for expanded clones.

clone size | J gene | D gene | V gene | CDR3 protein
- | TRBJ2-3 | TRBD2 | TRBV20-1 | CSASLAVVMYTQYF
- | TRBJ2-5 | - | TRBV6-5 | CASSGRQRETQYF
many | TRBJ2-2 | - | TRBV18 | CASSLVTSGRTGELFF
many | TRBJ2-7 | TRBD1 | TRBV29-1 | CSAGTGYEQYF
- | TRBJ1-1 | TRBD1 | TRBV5-1 | CASGQGGMNTEAFF
few | TRBJ2-7 | - | TRBV5-6 | CASSLGRGDLKSYEQYF
few | TRBJ2-3 | TRBD2 | TRBV3-1 | CASSQVAGEGTDTQYF
many | TRBJ2-7 | - | TRBV21-1 | CASSKVGERSYEQYF
few | TRBJ2-1 | TRBD1 | TRBV5-1 | CASSSGQGLGDEQFF
few | TRBJ2-1 | - | TRBV10-1 | CASSLDPYNEQFF
- | TRBJ1-1 | TRBD1 | TRBV29-1 | CSVETGTGGPEAFF
- | TRBJ2-1 | TRBD2 | TRBV5-6 | CASMPEERDYSWEQFF
many | TRBJ2-4 | - | TRBV28 | CASSQLPPNIQYF
- | TRBJ2-1 | - | TRBV18 | CASSPPGGGSYNEQFF
few | TRBJ2-5 | TRBD2 | TRBV24-1 | CATSRGLAGAGRLETQYF
few | TRBJ2-7 | - | TRBV10-2 | CASSDPAYEQYF
few | TRBJ2-7 | TRBD1 | TRBV4-1 | CASSRDRGTYEQYF
few | TRBJ2-7 | TRBD2 | TRBV28 | CASRPGTSGRVYF
- | TRBJ2-7 | - | TRBV29-1 | CSVAEGGGSSYEQYF
- | TRBJ2-2 | - | TRBV28 | CASSLVVTGTTGELFF
few | TRBJ2-1 | TRBD2 | TRBV5-1 | CASRPGLAGGPGYNEQFF
many | TRBJ2-7 | - | TRBV12-3/TRBV12-4 | CASSPTRTANSYEQYF
few | TRBJ2-3 | - | TRBV18 | CASSPLQGSTDTQYF
- | TRBJ1-2 | TRBD1 | TRBV28 | CASGDSSYGYTF
few | TRBJ1-4 | - | TRBV27 | CASSLSGQWGEKLFF
many | TRBJ1-5 | TRBD1 | TRBV7-2 | CASSSQGPTLPNQPQHF
few | TRBJ2-3 | TRBD2 | TRBV6-1 | CASSELAGVGTDTQYF
few | TRBJ2-7 | - | TRBV20-1 | CSARRGFAYEQYF
few | TRBJ2-3 | - | TRBV2 | CASREQDTQYF
- | TRBJ2-2 | - | TRBV19 | CASSIVAGITGELFF
- | TRBJ2-2 | TRBD1 | TRBV6-4 | CASSSQGQGTGELFF
- | TRBJ2-2 | - | TRBV3-1 | CASSQDLVTGELFF
few | TRBJ2-3 | TRBD1 | TRBV20-1 | CSARLGDRHTDTQYF
few | TRBJ2-5 | TRBD1 | TRBV7-3 | CASSRGQGQHLYF
many | TRBJ2-1 | TRBD2 | TRBV12-3/TRBV12-4 | CASSLPSGINEQFF
few | TRBJ2-7 | - | TRBV28 | CASSLKGSSYEQYF
few | TRBJ2-3 | - | TRBV5-1 | CASSFSREDTQYF
- | TRBJ1-1 | - | TRBV7-2 | CASSLVFPVGTEAFF
many | TRBJ2-7 | TRBD1 | TRBV18 | CASSPGQGWYEQYF
many | TRBJ2-2 | - | TRBV28 | CASRASVSPGELFF
few | TRBJ2-2 | TRBD2 | TRBV7-3 | CASSAGLAAGELFF
- | TRBJ2-2 | TRBD1 | TRBV2 | CASNPGQGGTGELFF
few | TRBJ1-1 | - | TRBV7-9 | CASSPQTGNTEAFF
few | TRBJ2-1 | - | TRBV6-4 | CASSIGYGGNEQFF
few | TRBJ2-7 | - | TRBV12-3/TRBV12-4 | CASTAGSSGGQYF